A selection of T cell receptor beta chains follows, all from one sample in a study of graft-versus-host responses after intestinal transplantation. The method was immunoSEQ multiplex PCR; TCRdb's version includes in-frame clones alone and lacks a portion of them. The table shows approximately 76,000 clones, with over 75% occurring only once. Their antigens are not known. The input for sequencing was unstimulated CD4+ T cells sorted from spleen or lymph node cells, taken before transplant. These receptors all stem from a human donor who was the organ donor for an intestinal transplant. CDR3s include the opening cysteine and the closing phenylalanine or tryptophan. D genes are given only for firm matches. A clone size is listed for some rows: how often the clone was seen (once, few, many), or a class if it is expanded.

>TRBJ2-1|.|11|.|TRBV20-1
CSARDRTEQFF
TGCAGTGCTAGAGATAGGACAGAGCAGTTCTTC
>TRBJ1-2|.|17|.|TRBV15
CATSRDLRGTHPYGYTF
TGTGCCACCAGCAGAGATCTTAGGGGCACACACCCTTATGGCTACACCTTC
>TRBJ1-5|.|17|.|TRBV4-2
CASSQDGGRGEVQPQHF
TGTGCCAGCAGCCAAGACGGTGGCAGGGGAGAGGTTCAGCCCCAGCATTTT
>TRBJ1-5|.|12|.|TRBV5-4
CASSGPGQPQHF
TGTGCCAGCAGCGGCCCGGGTCAGCCCCAGCATTTT
>TRBJ2-2|.|14|TRBD1|TRBV2
CASTRDRNTGELFF
TGTGCCAGCACTAGGGACAGAAACACCGGGGAGCTGTTTTTT
>TRBJ1-5|.|13|.|TRBV19
CASRSGWDQPQHF
TGTGCCAGTAGGTCAGGGTGGGATCAGCCCCAGCATTTT
>TRBJ2-1|.|15|.|TRBV28
CASSSPGRSYNEQFF
TGTGCCAGCAGTTCCCCCGGTCGATCCTACAATGAGCAGTTCTTC
>TRBJ2-5|once|15|TRBD1|TRBV28
CASTGVSGGGKTQYF
TGTGCCAGCACCGGGGTGTCAGGGGGCGGGAAGACCCAGTACTTC
>TRBJ2-5|.|12|.|TRBV30
CAWSVRGETQYF
TGTGCCTGGAGTGTACGAGGAGAGACCCAGTACTTC
>TRBJ1-4|.|17|.|TRBV12-2
CASRPGTGGRPGEKLFF
TGTGCAAGTCGTCCCGGGACAGGGGGTAGGCCTGGCGAAAAACTGTTTTTT
>TRBJ1-2|.|15|.|TRBV9
CASSVAPGTSYGYTF
TGTGCCAGCAGCGTAGCGCCCGGGACAAGCTATGGCTACACCTTC
>TRBJ2-1|few|16|.|TRBV7-2
CASSPFQGRAYNEQFF
TGTGCCAGCAGCCCTTTTCAGGGTCGGGCCTACAATGAGCAGTTCTTC
>TRBJ2-5|.|12|.|TRBV29-1
CSFRGGQETQYF
TGCAGCTTCAGGGGCGGCCAAGAGACCCAGTACTTC
>TRBJ1-5|once|13|.|TRBV19
CASRTDPRGPQHF
TGTGCCAGTAGAACCGACCCCCGCGGGCCCCAGCATTTT
>TRBJ1-4|.|14|TRBD1|TRBV5-6
CASSQTGEEEKLFF
TGTGCCAGCAGCCAGACAGGGGAGGAGGAAAAACTGTTTTTT
>TRBJ1-1|.|14|.|TRBV5-6
CASSPPTPNTEAFF
TGTGCCAGCAGCCCTCCGACACCGAACACTGAAGCTTTCTTT
>TRBJ2-5|.|14|TRBD1|TRBV28
CASSFGDRGETQYF
TGTGCCAGCAGTTTCGGGGACAGGGGCGAGACCCAGTACTTC